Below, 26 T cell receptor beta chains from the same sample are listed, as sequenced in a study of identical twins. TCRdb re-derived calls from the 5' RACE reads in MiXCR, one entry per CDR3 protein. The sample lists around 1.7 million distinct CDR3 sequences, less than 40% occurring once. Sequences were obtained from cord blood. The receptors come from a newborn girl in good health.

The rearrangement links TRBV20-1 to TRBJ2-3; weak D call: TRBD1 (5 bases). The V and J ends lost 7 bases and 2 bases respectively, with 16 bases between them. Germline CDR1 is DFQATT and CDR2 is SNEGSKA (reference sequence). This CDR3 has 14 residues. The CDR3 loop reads CSVISRVTTDTQYF. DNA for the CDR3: TGCAGTGTCATTAGCAGGGTTACCACAGATACGCAGTATTTT.

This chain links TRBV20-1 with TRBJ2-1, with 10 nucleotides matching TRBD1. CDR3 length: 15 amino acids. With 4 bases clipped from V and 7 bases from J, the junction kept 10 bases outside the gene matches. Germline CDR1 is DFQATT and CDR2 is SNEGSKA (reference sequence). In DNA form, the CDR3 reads TGCAGTGCTAAGGAGCCGGGACAGGGGACGAATGAGCAGTTCTTC. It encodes CSAKEPGQGTNEQFF.

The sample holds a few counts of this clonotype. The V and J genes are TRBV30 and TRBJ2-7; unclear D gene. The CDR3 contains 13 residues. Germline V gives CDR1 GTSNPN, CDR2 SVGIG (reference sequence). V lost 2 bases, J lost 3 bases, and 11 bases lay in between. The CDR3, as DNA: TGTGCCTGGAGTTTCACCGTATACTACGAGCAGTACTTC. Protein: CAWSFTVYYEQYF.

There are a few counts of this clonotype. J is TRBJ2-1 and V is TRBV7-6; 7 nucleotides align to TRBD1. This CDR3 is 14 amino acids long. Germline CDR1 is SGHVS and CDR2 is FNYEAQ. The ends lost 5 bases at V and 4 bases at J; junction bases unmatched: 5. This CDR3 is CASSKTGVYNEQFF. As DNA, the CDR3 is TGTGCCAGCAGCAAAACAGGGGTATACAATGAGCAGTTCTTC. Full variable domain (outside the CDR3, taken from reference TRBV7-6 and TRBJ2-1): GAGVSQSPRYKVTKRGQDVALRCDPISGHVSLYWYRQALGQGPEFLTYFNYEAQQDKSGLPNDRFSAERPEGSISTLTIQRTEQRDSAMYRCASSKTGVYNEQFFGPGTRLTVL.

CDR3 sequence: CASSLGRVRTYEQYF. The CDR3 DNA sequence: TGCGCCAGCAGCTTGGGTCGCGTACGGACCTACGAGCAGTACTTC. This chain connects TRBV5-1 to TRBJ2-7; D unclear. The CDR3 covers 15 residues. Germline CDR1 SGHRS, CDR2 YFSETQ. Trimming took 0 bases from V and 2 from J, leaving 12 bases between them.

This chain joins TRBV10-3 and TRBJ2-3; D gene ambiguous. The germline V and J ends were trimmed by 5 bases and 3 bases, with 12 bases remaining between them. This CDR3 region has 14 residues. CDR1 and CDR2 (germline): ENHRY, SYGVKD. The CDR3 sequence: CAISSGRKTDTQYF. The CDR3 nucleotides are TGTGCCATCAGTTCTGGGCGTAAAACAGATACGCAGTATTTT.

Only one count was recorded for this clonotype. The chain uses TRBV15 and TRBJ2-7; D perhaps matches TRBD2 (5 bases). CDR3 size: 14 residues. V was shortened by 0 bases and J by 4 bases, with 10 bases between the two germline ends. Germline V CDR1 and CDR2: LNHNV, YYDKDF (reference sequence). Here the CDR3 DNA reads TGTGCCACCAGCAGAGACTTACTAGAATACGAGCAGTACTTC. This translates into CATSRDLLEYEQYF. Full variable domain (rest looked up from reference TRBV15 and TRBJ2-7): DAMVIQNPRYQVTQFGKPVTLSCSQTLNHNVMYWYQQKSSQAPKLLFHYYDKDFNNEADTPDNFQSRRPNTSFCFLDIRSPGLGDTAMYLCATSRDLLEYEQYFGPGTRLTVT.

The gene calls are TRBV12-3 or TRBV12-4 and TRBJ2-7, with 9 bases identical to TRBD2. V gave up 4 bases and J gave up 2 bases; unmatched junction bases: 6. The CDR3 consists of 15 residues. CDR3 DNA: TGTGCCAGCAGTTCCAGCGGGAGGCTCACCTACGAGCAGTACTTC. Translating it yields CASSSSGRLTYEQYF.

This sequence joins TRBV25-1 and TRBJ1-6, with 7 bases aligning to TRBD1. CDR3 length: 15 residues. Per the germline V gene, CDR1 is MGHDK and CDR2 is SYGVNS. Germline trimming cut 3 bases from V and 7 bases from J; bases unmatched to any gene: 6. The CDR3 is CASSDGGTANSPLHF. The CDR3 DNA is TGTGCCAGCAGTGATGGCGGGACAGCCAATTCACCCCTCCACTTT. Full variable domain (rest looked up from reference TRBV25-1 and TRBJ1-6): EADIYQTPRYLVIGTGKKITLECSQTMGHDKMYWYQQDPGMELHLIHYSYGVNSTEKGDLSSESTVSRIRTEHFPLTLESARPSHTSQYLCASSDGGTANSPLHFGNGTRLTVT.

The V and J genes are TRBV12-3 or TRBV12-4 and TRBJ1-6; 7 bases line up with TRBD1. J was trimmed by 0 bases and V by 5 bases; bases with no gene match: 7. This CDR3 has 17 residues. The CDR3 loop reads CASSPYRGSSYNSPLHF. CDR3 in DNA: TGTGCCAGCAGTCCCTACAGGGGAAGCTCCTATAATTCACCCCTCCACTTT.

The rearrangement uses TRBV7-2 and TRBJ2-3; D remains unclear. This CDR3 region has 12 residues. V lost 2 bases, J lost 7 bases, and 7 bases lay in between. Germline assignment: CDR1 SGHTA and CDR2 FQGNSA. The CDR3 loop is CASSLILHTQYF. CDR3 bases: TGTGCCAGCAGCTTAATCCTTCATACGCAGTATTTT.

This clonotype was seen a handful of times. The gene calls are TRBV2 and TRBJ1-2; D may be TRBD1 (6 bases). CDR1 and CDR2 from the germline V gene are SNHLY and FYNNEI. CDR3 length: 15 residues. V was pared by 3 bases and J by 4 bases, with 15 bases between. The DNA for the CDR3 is TGTGCCAGCAGTGATACGACACAGGGCTCCTATGGCTACACCTTC. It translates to CASSDTTQGSYGYTF.

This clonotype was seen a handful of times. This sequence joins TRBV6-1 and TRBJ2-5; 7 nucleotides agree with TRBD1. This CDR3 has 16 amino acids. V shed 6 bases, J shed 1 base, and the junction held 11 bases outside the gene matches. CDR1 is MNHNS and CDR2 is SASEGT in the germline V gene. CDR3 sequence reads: CASRARQGISQETQYF. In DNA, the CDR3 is TGTGCCAGCAGAGCTCGACAGGGCATCAGCCAAGAGACCCAGTACTTC.

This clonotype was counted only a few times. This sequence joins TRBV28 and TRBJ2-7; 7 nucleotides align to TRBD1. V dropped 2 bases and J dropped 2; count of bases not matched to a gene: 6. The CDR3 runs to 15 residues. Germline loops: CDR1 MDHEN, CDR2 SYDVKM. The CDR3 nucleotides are TGTGCCAGCAGTTTAGGGAGACAGGGTACCTACGAGCAGTACTTC. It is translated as CASSLGRQGTYEQYF.

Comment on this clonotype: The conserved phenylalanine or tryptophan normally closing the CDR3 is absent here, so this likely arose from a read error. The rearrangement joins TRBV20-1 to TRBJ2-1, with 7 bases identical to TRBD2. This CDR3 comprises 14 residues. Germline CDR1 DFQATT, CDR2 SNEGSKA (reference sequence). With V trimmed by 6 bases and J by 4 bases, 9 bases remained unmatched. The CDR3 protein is CSAQSSGVYNEQFL. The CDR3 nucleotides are TGCAGTGCCCAATCTAGCGGAGTTTACAATGAGCAGTTCTTA.

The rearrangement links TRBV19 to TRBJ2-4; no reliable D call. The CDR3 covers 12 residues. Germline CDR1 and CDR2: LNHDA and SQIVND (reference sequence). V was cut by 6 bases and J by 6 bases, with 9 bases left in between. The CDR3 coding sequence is TGTGCCAGTAGCACGACTTCAAACATTCAGTACTTC. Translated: CASSTTSNIQYF.

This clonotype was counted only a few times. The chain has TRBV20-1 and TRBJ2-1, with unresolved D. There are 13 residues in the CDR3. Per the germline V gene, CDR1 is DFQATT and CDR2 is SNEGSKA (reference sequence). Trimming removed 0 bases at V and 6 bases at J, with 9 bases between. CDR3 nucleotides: TGCAGTGCTAGAGATCTAATCCGCAATGAGCAGTTCTTC. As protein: CSARDLIRNEQFF.

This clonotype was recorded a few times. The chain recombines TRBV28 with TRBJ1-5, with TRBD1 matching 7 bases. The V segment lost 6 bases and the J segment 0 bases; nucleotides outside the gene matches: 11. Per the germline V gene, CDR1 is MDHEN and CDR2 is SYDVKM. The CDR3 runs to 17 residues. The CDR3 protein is CASRPIQGLYSNQPQHF. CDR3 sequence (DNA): TGTGCCAGCAGACCAATACAGGGGCTCTATAGCAATCAGCCCCAGCATTTT.

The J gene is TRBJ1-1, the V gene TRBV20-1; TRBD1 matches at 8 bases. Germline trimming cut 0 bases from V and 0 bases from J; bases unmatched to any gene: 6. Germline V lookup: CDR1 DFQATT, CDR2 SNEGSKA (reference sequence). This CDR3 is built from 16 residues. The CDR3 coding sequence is TGCAGTGCTAGAGATACCCCACAGGGGGTGAACACTGAAGCTTTCTTT. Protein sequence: CSARDTPQGVNTEAFF.

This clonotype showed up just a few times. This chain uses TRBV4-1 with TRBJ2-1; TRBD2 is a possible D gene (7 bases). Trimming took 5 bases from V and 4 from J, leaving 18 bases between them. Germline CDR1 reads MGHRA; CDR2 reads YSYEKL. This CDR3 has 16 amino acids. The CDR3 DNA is TGCGCCAGCAGCTATGGTCGGGGGGCGGGTTACAATGAGCAGTTCTTC. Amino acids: CASSYGRGAGYNEQFF.

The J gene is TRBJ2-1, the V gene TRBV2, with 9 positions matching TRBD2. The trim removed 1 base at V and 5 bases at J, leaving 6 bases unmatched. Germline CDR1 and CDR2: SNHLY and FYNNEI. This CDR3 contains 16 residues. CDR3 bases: TGTGCCAGCAGTGAAGTGGGCCTAGCGGGGAACAATGAGCAGTTCTTC. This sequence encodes CASSEVGLAGNNEQFF.

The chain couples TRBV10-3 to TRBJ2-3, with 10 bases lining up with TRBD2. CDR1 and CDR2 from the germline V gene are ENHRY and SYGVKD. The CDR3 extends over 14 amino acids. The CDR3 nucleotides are TGTTCCACTATAGCGGGAGGATACACAGATACGCAGTATTTT. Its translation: CSTIAGGYTDTQYF.

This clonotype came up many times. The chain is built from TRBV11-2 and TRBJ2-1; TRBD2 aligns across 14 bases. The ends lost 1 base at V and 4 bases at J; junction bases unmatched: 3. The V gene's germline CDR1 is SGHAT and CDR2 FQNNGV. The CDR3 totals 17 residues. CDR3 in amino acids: CASSLGLAGGGYNEQFF. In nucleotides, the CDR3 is TGTGCCAGCAGCTTAGGACTAGCGGGAGGGGGGTACAATGAGCAGTTCTTC.

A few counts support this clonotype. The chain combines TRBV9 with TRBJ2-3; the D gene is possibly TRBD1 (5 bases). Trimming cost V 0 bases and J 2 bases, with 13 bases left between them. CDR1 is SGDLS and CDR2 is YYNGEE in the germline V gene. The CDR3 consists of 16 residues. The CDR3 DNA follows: TGTGCCAGCAGCGTAGCGCCGGGCAGGGACACAGATACGCAGTATTTT. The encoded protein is CASSVAPGRDTDTQYF.

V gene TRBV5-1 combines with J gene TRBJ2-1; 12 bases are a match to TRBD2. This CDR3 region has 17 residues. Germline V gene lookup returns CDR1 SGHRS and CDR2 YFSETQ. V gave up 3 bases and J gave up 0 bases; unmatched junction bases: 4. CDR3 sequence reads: CASSWTSGALSYNEQFF. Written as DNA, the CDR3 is TGCGCCAGCAGCTGGACTAGCGGGGCCCTCTCCTACAATGAGCAGTTCTTC.

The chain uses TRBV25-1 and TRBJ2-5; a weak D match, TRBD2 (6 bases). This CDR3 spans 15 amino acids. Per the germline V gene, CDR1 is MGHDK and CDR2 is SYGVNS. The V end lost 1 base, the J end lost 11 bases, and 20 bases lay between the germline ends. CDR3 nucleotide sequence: TGTGCCAGCAGTGAATCCATATACACCCACCGGGAGCAGTACTTC. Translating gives CASSESIYTHREQYF.